The entry below describes one T cell receptor (beta chain). Its antigen is currently unknown. The PCR was carried out with 60 Vbeta primers and 13 Jbeta primers. The method was immunoSEQ multiplex PCR; TCRdb's version includes in-frame clones alone and lacks a portion of them. This table has 100,000 to 150,000 clones, over 60% appearing once. This CDR3 comprises 16 residues. Germline CDR1 reads MNHEY; CDR2 reads SVGAGI. Between the trimmed V and J ends, which lost 4 bases and 8 bases, there was a span of 21 bases. These data originate in a study of cytomegalovirus exposure and HLA in healthy donors. Study-level information: From donors who were HLA-typed, an early data release held approximately 80 million unique TCRs. Whole-study results and caveats: The availability of immune exposure information extended only to CMV serostatus.

The chain combines TRBV6-5 with TRBJ1-5, with a possible D match to TRBD1 (5 bases). Material for sequencing was PBMCs. This receptor was taken from a man aged 18 to 35 in good health and CMV-seronegative. CDR3 sequence: CASSSSTAPSTKPQHF. The CDR3 DNA sequence: TGTGCCAGCAGTTCCTCGACAGCTCCGAGCACAAAGCCCCAGCATTTT.